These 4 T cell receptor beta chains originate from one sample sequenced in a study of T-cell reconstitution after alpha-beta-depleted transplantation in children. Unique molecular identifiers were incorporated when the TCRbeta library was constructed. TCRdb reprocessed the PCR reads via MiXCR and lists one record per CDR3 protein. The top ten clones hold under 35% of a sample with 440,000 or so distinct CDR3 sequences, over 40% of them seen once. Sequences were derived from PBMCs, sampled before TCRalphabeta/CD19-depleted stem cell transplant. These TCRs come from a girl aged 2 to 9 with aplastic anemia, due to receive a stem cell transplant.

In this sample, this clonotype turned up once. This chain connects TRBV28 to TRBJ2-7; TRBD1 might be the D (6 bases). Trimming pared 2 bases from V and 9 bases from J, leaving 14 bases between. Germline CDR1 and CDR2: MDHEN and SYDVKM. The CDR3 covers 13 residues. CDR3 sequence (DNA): TGTGCCAGCAGTTTAGAACAGGGTAGAGGGCAGTACTTC. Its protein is CASSLEQGRGQYF.

CDR3 coding DNA: TGTGCCAGCAGCCCACTAGAAATGGGCACAGATACGCAGTATTTT. It specifies CASSPLEMGTDTQYF. The chain employs TRBV27 and TRBJ2-3, with D tentatively TRBD2 (5 bases). The germline gives CDR1 MNHEY, CDR2 SMNVEV (reference sequence). The CDR3 has 15 amino acids. Deletions cut 6 bases from V and 1 base from J, with 14 bases between.

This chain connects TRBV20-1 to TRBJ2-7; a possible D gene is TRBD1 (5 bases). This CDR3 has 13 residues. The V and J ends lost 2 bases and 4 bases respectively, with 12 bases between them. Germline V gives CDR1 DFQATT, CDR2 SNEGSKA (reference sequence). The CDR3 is CSARQGARYEQYF. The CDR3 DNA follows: TGCAGTGCTAGACAAGGGGCGAGGTACGAGCAGTACTTC.

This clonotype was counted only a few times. CDR3 region: CASSELGSSYGYTF. The DNA of the CDR3 is TGTGCCAGCAGTGAACTCGGCAGCTCCTATGGCTACACCTTC. The V and J genes are TRBV2 and TRBJ1-2; no clear D gene. The CDR3 covers 14 residues. V lost 2 bases, J lost 4 bases, and 11 bases lay in between. Germline V CDR1 and CDR2: SNHLY, FYNNEI.